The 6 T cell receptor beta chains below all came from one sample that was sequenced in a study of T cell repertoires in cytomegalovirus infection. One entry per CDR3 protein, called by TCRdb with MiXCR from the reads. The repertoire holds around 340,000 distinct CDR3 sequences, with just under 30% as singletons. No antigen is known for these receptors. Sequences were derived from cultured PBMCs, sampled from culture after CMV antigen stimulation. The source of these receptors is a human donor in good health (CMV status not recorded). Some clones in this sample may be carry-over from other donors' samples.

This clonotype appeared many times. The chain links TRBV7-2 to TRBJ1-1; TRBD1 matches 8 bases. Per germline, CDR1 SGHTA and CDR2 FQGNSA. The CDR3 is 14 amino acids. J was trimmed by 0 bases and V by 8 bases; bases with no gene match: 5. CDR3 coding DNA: TGTGCCAGCGCCCCAGGGGGCATGAACACTGAAGCTTTCTTT. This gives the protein CASAPGGMNTEAFF. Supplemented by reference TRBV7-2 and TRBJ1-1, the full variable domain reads GAGVSQSPSNKVTEKGKDVELRCDPISGHTALYWYRQSLGQGLEFLIYFQGNSAPDKSGLPSDRFSAERTGGSVSTLTIQRTQQEDSAVYLCASAPGGMNTEAFFGQGTRLTVV.

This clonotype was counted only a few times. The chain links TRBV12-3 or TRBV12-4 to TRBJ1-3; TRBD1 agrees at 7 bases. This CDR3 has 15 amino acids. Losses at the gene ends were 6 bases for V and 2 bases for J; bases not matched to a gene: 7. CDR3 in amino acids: CASSPTGYTGNTIYF. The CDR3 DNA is TGTGCCAGCAGCCCGACAGGGTATACTGGAAACACCATATATTTT.

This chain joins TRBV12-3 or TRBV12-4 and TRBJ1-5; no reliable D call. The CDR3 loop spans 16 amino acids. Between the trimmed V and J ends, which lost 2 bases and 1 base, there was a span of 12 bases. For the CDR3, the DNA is TGTGCCAGCAGTTTAAAGACACTTGGAAGCAATCAGCCCCAGCATTTT. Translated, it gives CASSLKTLGSNQPQHF.

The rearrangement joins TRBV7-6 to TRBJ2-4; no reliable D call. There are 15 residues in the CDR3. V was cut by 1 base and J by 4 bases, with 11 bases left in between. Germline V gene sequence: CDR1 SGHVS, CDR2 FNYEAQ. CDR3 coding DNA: TGTGCCAGCAGCTTAGTAGGCCAGATGAAAAACATTCAGTACTTC. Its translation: CASSLVGQMKNIQYF.

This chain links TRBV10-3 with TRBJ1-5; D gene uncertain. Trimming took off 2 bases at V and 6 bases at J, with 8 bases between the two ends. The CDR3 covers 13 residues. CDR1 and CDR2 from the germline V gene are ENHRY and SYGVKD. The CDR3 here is CAISEELGQPQHF. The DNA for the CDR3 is TGTGCCATCAGTGAGGAGCTGGGTCAGCCCCAGCATTTT.

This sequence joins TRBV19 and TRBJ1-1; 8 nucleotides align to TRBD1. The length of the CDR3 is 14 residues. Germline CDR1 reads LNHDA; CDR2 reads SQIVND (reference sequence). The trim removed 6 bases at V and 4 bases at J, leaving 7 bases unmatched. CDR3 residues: CASRSTGVVTEAFF. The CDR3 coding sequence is TGTGCCAGTAGGTCGACAGGGGTGGTCACTGAAGCTTTCTTT.